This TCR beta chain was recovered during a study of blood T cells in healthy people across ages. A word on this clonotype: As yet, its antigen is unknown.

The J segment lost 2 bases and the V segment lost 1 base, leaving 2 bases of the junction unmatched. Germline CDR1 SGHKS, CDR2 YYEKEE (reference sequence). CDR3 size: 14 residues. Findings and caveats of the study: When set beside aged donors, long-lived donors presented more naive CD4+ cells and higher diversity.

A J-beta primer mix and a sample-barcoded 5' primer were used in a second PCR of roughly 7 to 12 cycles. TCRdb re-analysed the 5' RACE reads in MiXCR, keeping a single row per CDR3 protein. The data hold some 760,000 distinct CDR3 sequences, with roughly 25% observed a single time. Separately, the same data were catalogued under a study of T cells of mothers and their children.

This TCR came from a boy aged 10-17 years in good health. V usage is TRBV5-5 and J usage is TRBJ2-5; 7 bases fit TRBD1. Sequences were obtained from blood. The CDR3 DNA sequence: TGTGCCAGCAGCTTGAAGGGACAGCAAGAGACCCAGTACTTC. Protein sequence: CASSLKGQQETQYF. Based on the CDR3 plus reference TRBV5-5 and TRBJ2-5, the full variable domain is DAGVTQSPTHLIKTRGQQVTLRCSPISGHKSVSWYQQVLGQGPQFIFQYYEKEERGRGNFPDRFSARQFPNYSSELNVNALLLGDSALYLCASSLKGQQETQYFGPGTRLLVL.